The entry below gives a single TCR beta chain sequence along with its context. This CDR3 spans 14 amino acids. V lost 5 bases to trimming and J lost 0 bases, with 7 bases between them. Germline V CDR1 and CDR2: SNHLY, FYNNEI. TCRdb's table, derived via immunoSEQ multiplex PCR, lists solely in-frame clones and lacks some. The profile shows about 85,000 clones, about 80% of them singletons. This specimen belongs to a study of OX40 agonist ivuxolimab in advanced cancers. Across the whole study: A mean age of roughly 60 years, range about 23 to 80, was recorded, and under 85% were male.

This chain links TRBV2 with TRBJ2-2; no firm D call. The sequenced sample was CD4+ or CD8+ T cells sorted from blood, obtained in a trial of the OX40 agonist ivuxolimab. The source is an adult with an advanced solid tumor such as melanoma, head and neck, liver or kidney cancer. DNA for the CDR3: TGTGCCAGCAGTTACTCCGCGAACACCGGGGAGCTGTTTTTT. Translating gives CASSYSANTGELFF.